This TCR beta chain was obtained from a study of T cells in Graves' hyperthyroidism and ophthalmopathy. This clonotype was counted between two and nine times. What it binds is unknown. Study results and limitations: The blood repertoire included most of the expanded thyroid clonotypes above 0.001.

Trimming removed 2 bases at V and 6 bases at J, with 13 bases between. Looked up from germline, CDR1 is DFQATT and CDR2 is SNEGSKA (reference sequence). This CDR3 has 14 amino acids. Researchers took RNA transcripts and amplified the TCR beta CDR3 regions from them. The TCR CDR3 was amplified in a first-round RT-PCR using the HTBI primer set. TCRdb analysed the multiplex PCR reads with MiXCR anew, one entry per CDR3 protein. The data show hundreds of thousands of distinct CDR3 sequences, 14% to 15% seen once. Clinical symptoms, serum thyroxine and TRAb, thyroid ultrasound and orbital computed tomography were used for the diagnoses.

V gene TRBV20-1 combines with J gene TRBJ2-2; D unclear. This sequence was found in a man between 18 and 29 years old with Graves' ophthalmopathy. The material sequenced was blood. The chain's CDR3 is CSARSPPEAGELFF. In nucleotides, the CDR3 is TGCAGTGCTAGATCTCCCCCGGAAGCCGGGGAGCTGTTTTTT.